This TCR beta chain came from a study of shared clonotypes between healthy human individuals. Regarding the study as a whole: In having few donors, the study represented limited genetic and exposure-history diversity.

Note on this clone: Its antigen is as yet unknown.

Each subset's genomic DNA was split evenly across several immunoSEQ plates. TCRdb keeps only in-frame clones here, not all; method: immunoSEQ multiplex PCR. The profile shows some 1.5 million clones, 95% to 99% of them singletons. The source of this sequence is a man aged 25-45 years in good health. Material: naive CD4+ T cells sorted from blood. Subset defined: CD45RA+ positively selected.

This chain's CDR3 is CASSPSGGAFF. The CDR3 bases are TGTGCCAGCAGCCCCTCAGGGGGAGCTTTCTTT. V and J are TRBV2 and TRBJ1-1; 7 nucleotides match TRBD1. CDR3 length: 11 residues. J gave up 10 bases and V 6 bases, and 5 bases lay outside the gene matches. CDR1 SNHLY and CDR2 FYNNEI come from the germline V gene.